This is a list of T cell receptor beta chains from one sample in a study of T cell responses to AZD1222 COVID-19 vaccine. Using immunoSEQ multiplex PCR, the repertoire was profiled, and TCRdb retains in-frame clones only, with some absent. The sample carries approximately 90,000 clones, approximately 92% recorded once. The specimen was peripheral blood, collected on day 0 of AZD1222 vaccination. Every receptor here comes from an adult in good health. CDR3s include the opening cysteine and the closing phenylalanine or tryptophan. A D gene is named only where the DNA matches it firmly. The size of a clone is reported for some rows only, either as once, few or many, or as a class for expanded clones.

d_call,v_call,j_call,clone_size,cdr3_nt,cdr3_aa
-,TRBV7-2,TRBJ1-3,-,TGTGCCAGCAGCTTAAGTCAGTACTCTGGAAACACCATATATTTT,CASSLSQYSGNTIYF
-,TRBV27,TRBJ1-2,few,TGTGCCAGCAGCCAAGAGGGAGGGAGGGGCCTTCACTATGGCTACACCTTC,CASSQEGGRGLHYGYTF
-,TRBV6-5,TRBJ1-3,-,TGTGCCAGCAGTTACCGTACCCCTAGCTCTGGAAACACCATATATTTT,CASSYRTPSSGNTIYF
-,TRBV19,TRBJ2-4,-,TGTGCCAGTAGTACCACCAAAAACATTCAGTACTTC,CASSTTKNIQYF
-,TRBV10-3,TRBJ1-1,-,TGTGCCATCAGTGAAGGAACGGGCTCGGGGACTGAAGCTTTCTTT,CAISEGTGSGTEAFF
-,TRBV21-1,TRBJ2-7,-,TGTGCCAGCAGCGGTCCCCGGGACAGGACCTACGAGCAGTACTTC,CASSGPRDRTYEQYF
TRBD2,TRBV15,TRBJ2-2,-,TGTGCCACCAGCAGAGATCATAGCGGGGCGAACACCGGGGAGCTGTTTTTT,CATSRDHSGANTGELFF
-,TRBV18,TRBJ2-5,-,TGTGCCAGCTCAGAAACAGGGAGCGAGACCCAGTACTTC,CASSETGSETQYF
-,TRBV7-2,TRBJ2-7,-,TGTGCCAGCAGCCCCCAAGGGGGGCCCTACGAGCAGTACTTC,CASSPQGGPYEQYF
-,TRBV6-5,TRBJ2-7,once,TGTGCCAGCAGTTACTCGAACGAAGGTCAGCAGTACTTC,CASSYSNEGQQYF
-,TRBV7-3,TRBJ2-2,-,TGTGCCAGCAGCTACCTACAGGGCTCGAACACCGGGGAGCTGTTTTTT,CASSYLQGSNTGELFF
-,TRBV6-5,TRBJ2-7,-,TGTGCCAGCAGTTACGAGGGGCAGTACGAGCAGTACTTC,CASSYEGQYEQYF
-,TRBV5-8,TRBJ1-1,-,TGTGCCAGCAGCTTGGATGTCGGGGCTATGAACACTGAAGCTTTCTTT,CASSLDVGAMNTEAFF
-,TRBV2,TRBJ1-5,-,TGTGCCAGCAGTGATTCGGCGAGGGGTAATCAGCCCCAGCATTTT,CASSDSARGNQPQHF
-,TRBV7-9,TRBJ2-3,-,TGTGCCAGCAGCGACCTCGGGTGGGGGGGGCCCACAGATACGCAGTATTTT,CASSDLGWGGPTDTQYF
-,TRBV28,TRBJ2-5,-,TGTGCCAGCAGTTTAAGCGCCCGACAGCCGAAACAAGAGACCCAGTACTTC,CASSLSARQPKQETQYF
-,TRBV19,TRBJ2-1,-,TGTGCCAGTAGTATAGCTGAAAACAATGAGCAGTTCTTC,CASSIAENNEQFF
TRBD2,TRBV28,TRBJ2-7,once,TGTGCCAGCAGTTCCTTAAGACTAGCGGGAAGACGCGAGCAGTACTTC,CASSSLRLAGRREQYF
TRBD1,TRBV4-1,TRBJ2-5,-,TGCGCCAGCAGCCAAGCGGGACAGGGCCAAGAGACCCAGTACTTC,CASSQAGQGQETQYF
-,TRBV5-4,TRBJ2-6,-,TGTGCCAGCAGCCCTCCCACCTCTGGGGCCAACGTCCTGACTTTC,CASSPPTSGANVLTF
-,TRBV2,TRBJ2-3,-,TGTGCCAGCAGTGACGGGGGCGGGGTAGATACGCAGTATTTT,CASSDGGGVDTQYF
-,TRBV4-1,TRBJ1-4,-,TGCGCCAGCAGCCAAGAACGGCGGGGTCAACTGTTTTTT,CASSQERRGQLFF
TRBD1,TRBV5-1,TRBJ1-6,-,TGCGCCAGCAGCTTGGCCACGGGGACAGGAAGGTTTGGATCACCCCTCCACTTT,CASSLATGTGRFGSPLHF
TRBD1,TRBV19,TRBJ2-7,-,TGTGCCAGTAGGGAACAGGGGGCCGGGGAGCAGTACTTC,CASREQGAGEQYF
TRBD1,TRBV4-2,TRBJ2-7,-,TGTGCCAGCAGCCAGACAGGGAATTACGAGCAGTACTTC,CASSQTGNYEQYF
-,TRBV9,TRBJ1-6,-,TGTGCCAGCAGCGCACGGGCCTATAATTCACCCCTCCACTTT,CASSARAYNSPLHF
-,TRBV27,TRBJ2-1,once,TGTGCCAGCAGGTTAGGGTCCAGTTCCTACAATGAGCAGTTCTTC,CASRLGSSSYNEQFF
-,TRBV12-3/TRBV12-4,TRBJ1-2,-,TGTGCCAGCAGCCCCACTAATTATGGCTACACCTTC,CASSPTNYGYTF
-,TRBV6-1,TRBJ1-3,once,TGTGCCAGCATTGAACACTTCTCTGGAAACACCATATATTTT,CASIEHFSGNTIYF
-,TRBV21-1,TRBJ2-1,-,TGTGCCAGAATACAGGGGCCCGACACAGTGAGCTCCTACAATGAGCAGTTCTTC,CARIQGPDTVSSYNEQFF
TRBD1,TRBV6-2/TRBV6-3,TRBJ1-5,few,TGTGCCAGCAGTTACGGGACAGATTATCAGCCCCAGCATTTT,CASSYGTDYQPQHF
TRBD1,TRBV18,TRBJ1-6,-,TGTGCCAGCTCCCTGGACAGGGGGCAACTGGTTAATTCACCCCTCCACTTT,CASSLDRGQLVNSPLHF
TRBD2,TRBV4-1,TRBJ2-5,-,TGCGCCAGCAGCTTCAGCGGGGGGGGCGAGACCCAGTACTTC,CASSFSGGGETQYF
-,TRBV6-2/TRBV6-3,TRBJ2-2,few,TGTGCCAGCAGTTACGGGGTGGCTTTCCCCGGGGAGCTGTTTTTT,CASSYGVAFPGELFF
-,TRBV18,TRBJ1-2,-,TGTGCCAGCTCACCATGGGACACCCAATATGGCTACACCTTC,CASSPWDTQYGYTF
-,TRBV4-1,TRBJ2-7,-,TGCGCCAGCAGCCAGGGTGAGATATACGAGCAGTACTTC,CASSQGEIYEQYF
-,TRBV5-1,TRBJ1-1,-,TGCGCCAGCAGCTTGGGGCTAATACAGTGGGAGAACACTGAAGCTTTCTTT,CASSLGLIQWENTEAFF
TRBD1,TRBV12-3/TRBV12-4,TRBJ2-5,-,TGTGCCAGCGAGGGGACAGAAGAGACCCAGTACTTC,CASEGTEETQYF
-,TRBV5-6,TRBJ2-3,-,TGTGCCAGCACCTCCTGGGCGGTGCGCACAGATACGCAGTATTTT,CASTSWAVRTDTQYF
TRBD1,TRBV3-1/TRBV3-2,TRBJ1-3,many,TGTGCCAGCAGCCAAGGGGGACAGGGATATTCTGGAAACACCATATATTTT,CASSQGGQGYSGNTIYF
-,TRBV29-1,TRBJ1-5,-,TGCAGCGTTGCGGAAAATCGGAATCAGCCCCAGCATTTT,CSVAENRNQPQHF
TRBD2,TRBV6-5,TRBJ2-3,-,TGTGCCAGCAGACCTAGCGGAATCACAGATACGCAGTATTTT,CASRPSGITDTQYF
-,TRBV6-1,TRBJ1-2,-,TGTGCCAGCAGTGAAAGTAGGGTTTATGGCTACACCTTC,CASSESRVYGYTF
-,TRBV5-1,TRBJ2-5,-,TGCGCCAGCAGCTCCGGACTACCCCAAGAGACCCAGTACTTC,CASSSGLPQETQYF
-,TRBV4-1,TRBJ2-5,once,TGCGCCAGCAGCCAAGGAAGGGGCTTCGGGGGATACCAAGAGACCCAGTACTTC,CASSQGRGFGGYQETQYF